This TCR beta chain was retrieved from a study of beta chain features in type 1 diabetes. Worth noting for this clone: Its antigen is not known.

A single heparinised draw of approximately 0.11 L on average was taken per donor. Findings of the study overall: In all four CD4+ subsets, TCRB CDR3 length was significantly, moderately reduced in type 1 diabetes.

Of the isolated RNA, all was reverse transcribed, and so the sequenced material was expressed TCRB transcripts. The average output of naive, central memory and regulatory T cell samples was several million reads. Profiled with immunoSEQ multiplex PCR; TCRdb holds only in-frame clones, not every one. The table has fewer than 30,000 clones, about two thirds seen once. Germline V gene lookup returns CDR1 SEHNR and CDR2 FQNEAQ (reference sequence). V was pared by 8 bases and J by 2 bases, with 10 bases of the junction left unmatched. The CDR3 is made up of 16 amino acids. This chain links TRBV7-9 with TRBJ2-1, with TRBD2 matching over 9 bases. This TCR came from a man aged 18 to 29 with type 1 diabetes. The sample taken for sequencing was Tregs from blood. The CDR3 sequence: CASVIGLAGTYNEQFF. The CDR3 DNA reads TGTGCCAGCGTGATTGGGCTAGCGGGGACCTACAATGAGCAGTTCTTC. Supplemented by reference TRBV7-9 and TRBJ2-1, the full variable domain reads DTGVSQNPRHKITKRGQNVTFRCDPISEHNRLYWYRQTLGQGPEFLTYFQNEAQLEKSRLLSDRFSAERPKGSFSTLEIQRTEQGDSAMYLCASVIGLAGTYNEQFFGPGTRLTVL.